The 25 T cell receptor beta chains reported below all come from one sample, sequenced in a study of blood T cell repertoires in COVID-19. Clones were read by immunoSEQ multiplex PCR, and TCRdb kept only the in-frame ones, dropping some. The data show approximately 500,000 clones, with 80% to 90% seen just once and about 3% held by the top ten. The sequencing sample was made of peripheral blood. The receptors stem from a human donor in a cohort sampled during active COVID-19.

The chain couples TRBV3-1 (or the pseudogene TRBV3-2) to TRBJ2-7, with 11 positions matching TRBD2. CDR3 length: 17 residues. The V gene end was trimmed by 1 base and the J gene end by 5 bases; junction bases not matched to a gene: 10. CDR1 is LGHDT and CDR2 is YNNKEL in the germline V gene (reference sequence). In nucleotides, the CDR3 is TGTGCCAGCAGCCAAGTAGGGTTCCTAGCGGGAGGACACGAGCAGTACTTC. Amino acids: CASSQVGFLAGGHEQYF.

The chain carries TRBV6-5 and TRBJ1-3, with no clear D. CDR1 MNHEY and CDR2 SVGAGI come from the germline V gene. V lost 6 bases to trimming and J lost 4 bases, with 10 bases between them. The CDR3 contains 13 residues. The CDR3: CASRASGGNTIYF. The CDR3 nucleotides read TGTGCCAGCAGGGCATCGGGAGGAAACACCATATATTTT.

V gene TRBV4-2 combines with J gene TRBJ1-1, with 7 positions matching TRBD1. V lost 0 bases to trimming and J lost 0 bases; unmatched junction nucleotides: 1. Looked up from germline, CDR1 is LGHNA and CDR2 is YNFKEQ. CDR3 length equals 15 residues. Written as DNA, the CDR3 is TGTGCCAGCAGCCAAGAGGGACAGCTGAACACTGAAGCTTTCTTT. It yields the protein CASSQEGQLNTEAFF.

This chain joins TRBV19 and TRBJ1-5; 9 nucleotides line up with TRBD1. The CDR3 has 17 residues. CDR1 is LNHDA and CDR2 is SQIVND in the germline V gene (reference sequence). The trim removed 5 bases at V and 1 base at J, leaving 9 bases unmatched. The CDR3 DNA reads TGTGCCAGTAGTCTCTTACAGGGGGCGCGGAGCAATCAGCCCCAGCATTTT. It is translated as CASSLLQGARSNQPQHF.

The chain recombines TRBV30 with TRBJ2-3; TRBD2 is a possible D gene (6 bases). Germline V gene lookup returns CDR1 GTSNPN and CDR2 SVGIG (reference sequence). CDR3 size: 19 residues. Trimming cost V 0 bases and J 3 bases, with 25 bases left between them. The CDR3 loop reads CAWSVDSGPVEVRTDTQYF. As DNA, the CDR3 is TGTGCCTGGAGTGTAGATAGCGGTCCTGTAGAAGTAAGAACAGATACGCAGTATTTT.

This clone was found once. J is TRBJ1-4 and V is TRBV2; 7 nucleotides align to TRBD1. Germline V gene sequence: CDR1 SNHLY, CDR2 FYNNEI. This CDR3 spans 14 amino acids. V was clipped by 6 bases and J by 7 bases; unmatched bases: 8. CDR3 in DNA: TGTGCCAGCAGAAAACAGGGGATTCGTGAAAAACTGTTTTTT. It yields the protein CASRKQGIREKLFF.

This chain's CDR3 is CASSSAGGPYNEQFF. CDR3 in DNA: TGTGCCAGCAGCTCCGCAGGAGGACCCTACAATGAGCAGTTCTTC. V is TRBV7-3 and J is TRBJ2-1; TRBD2 is a possible D gene (5 bases). Germline CDR1 is SGHTA and CDR2 is FQGTGA. This CDR3 spans 15 amino acids. V was clipped by 4 bases and J by 2 bases, with 12 bases between them.

This clone is a singleton in its sample. The V call is TRBV6-5, the J call TRBJ2-5; 10 bases are a match to TRBD2. The CDR3 is made up of 15 amino acids. With 0 bases clipped from V and 2 bases from J, the junction kept 0 bases outside the gene matches. The germline gives CDR1 MNHEY, CDR2 SVGAGI. DNA for the CDR3: TGTGCCAGCAGTTACTCGACTAGCGGGCAAGAGACCCAGTACTTC. Translation: CASSYSTSGQETQYF.

The chain has TRBV4-3 and TRBJ2-3; 7 bases fit TRBD2. The CDR3 is 15 residues long. Trimming at V came to 1 base and at J to 3 bases, leaving 4 bases not matched to a gene. CDR1 is LGHNA and CDR2 is YSLEER in the germline V gene. CDR3: CASSQGGGRTDTQYF. The CDR3 DNA is TGCGCCAGCAGCCAAGGCGGCGGGAGAACAGATACGCAGTATTTT.

The chain uses TRBV5-5 and TRBJ1-1; the D gene is possibly TRBD1 (5 bases). There are 16 residues in the CDR3. CDR1 SGHKS and CDR2 YYEKEE come from the germline V gene (reference sequence). V was clipped by 0 bases and J by 2 bases, with 14 bases between them. The DNA for the CDR3 is TGTGCCAGCAGCTTGGCGGCAGGGAGGCTAAACACTGAAGCTTTCTTT. It translates to CASSLAAGRLNTEAFF.

V usage is TRBV30 and J usage is TRBJ2-3, with D possibly matching TRBD2 (5 bases). The germline V gene encodes CDR1 GTSNPN and CDR2 SVGIG (reference sequence). V gave up 3 bases and J gave up 5 bases, with 12 bases separating them. This CDR3 spans 13 amino acids. CDR3 loop: CAWSLGLGDTQYF. The CDR3, as DNA: TGTGCCTGGAGCTTAGGACTGGGAGATACGCAGTATTTT.

The V call is TRBV30, the J call TRBJ1-4, with D hard to call. The V and J ends lost 0 bases and 4 bases respectively, with 9 bases between them. Germline values: CDR1 GTSNPN, CDR2 SVGIG (reference sequence). The CDR3 consists of 14 residues. The CDR3 DNA follows: TGTGCCTGGAGTGTGTGGCCGATTAATGAAAAACTGTTTTTT. Its protein is CAWSVWPINEKLFF.

This chain links TRBV5-1 with TRBJ2-1, with unresolved D. The CDR3 covers 12 residues. The ends were cut back, 7 bases at V and 1 base at J, with 6 bases in the middle. Germline V CDR1 and CDR2: SGHRS, YFSETQ. CDR3 DNA: TGCGCCAGCTTTAATTCCTACAATGAGCAGTTCTTC. It encodes CASFNSYNEQFF.

The chain recombines TRBV7-2 with TRBJ1-2; D is unresolved. Germline-derived CDR1 and CDR2 are SGHTA and FQGNSA. This CDR3 comprises 14 residues. The V end was cut by 1 base, the J end by 12 bases, with 18 bases between. CDR3 amino acids: CASSLEARNLNHTF. The CDR3 DNA sequence: TGTGCCAGCAGCTTAGAAGCTAGGAATCTTAACCACACCTTC.

This chain connects TRBV10-2 to TRBJ2-5; 15 nucleotides align to TRBD2. In germline, CDR1 is WSHSY, CDR2 SAAADI. This CDR3 comprises 15 residues. The V gene end was trimmed by 8 bases and the J gene end by 5 bases; junction bases not matched to a gene: 6. CDR3 residues: CASRGGLAGGETQYF. The CDR3 DNA reads as TGCGCCAGCCGAGGAGGACTAGCGGGAGGGGAGACCCAGTACTTC.

The table lists this clone with a few counts. The V and J genes are TRBV18 and TRBJ2-1, with a weak D call TRBD2 (6 bases). The germline V gene has CDR1 KGHSH and CDR2 LQKENI. V was pared by 3 bases and J by 1 base, with 10 bases between. The CDR3 contains 15 residues. CDR3 region: CASSPMGGSYNEQFF. Written as DNA, the CDR3 is TGTGCCAGCTCACCTATGGGGGGTTCCTACAATGAGCAGTTCTTC.

This rearrangement joins TRBV19 to TRBJ2-2; 9 bases are shared with TRBD1. From germline, CDR1 is LNHDA and CDR2 SQIVND (reference sequence). V gave up 5 bases and J gave up 3 bases; unmatched junction bases: 4. CDR3 size: 15 residues. The CDR3 DNA reads TGTGCCAGTAGTGGGGGACAGGGCTACACCGGGGAGCTGTTTTTT. It encodes CASSGGQGYTGELFF. Full variable domain (missing parts from reference TRBV19 and TRBJ2-2): DGGITQSPKYLFRKEGQNVTLSCEQNLNHDAMYWYRQDPGQGLRLIYYSQIVNDFQKGDIAEGYSVSREKKESFPLTVTSAQKNPTAFYLCASSGGQGYTGELFFGEGSRLTVL.

The V gene is TRBV28, the J gene TRBJ1-5, with D possibly matching TRBD1 (5 bases). This CDR3 spans 15 amino acids. The germline V and J ends were trimmed by 2 bases and 7 bases, with 15 bases remaining between them. Germline V gene data show CDR1 as MDHEN and CDR2 as SYDVKM. Here the CDR3 DNA reads TGTGCCAGCAGTTTAGGGCCAAGGGGAAGGCAGCCCCAGCATTTT. Its translation is CASSLGPRGRQPQHF.

The chain is built from TRBV28 and TRBJ2-7; 8 nucleotides match TRBD1. Germline-derived CDR1 and CDR2 are MDHEN and SYDVKM. The V segment lost 9 bases and the J segment 2 bases; nucleotides outside the gene matches: 6. There are 13 residues in the CDR3. The chain's CDR3 is CASGTGAPYEQYF. Written as DNA, the CDR3 is TGTGCCAGTGGGACAGGTGCTCCCTACGAGCAGTACTTC.

The rearrangement links TRBV9 to TRBJ2-7, with 9 bases aligning to TRBD2. CDR1 is SGDLS, CDR2 YYNGEE, per germline. The CDR3 has 15 residues. The trim removed 2 bases at V and 2 bases at J, leaving 5 bases unmatched. The CDR3 DNA reads TGTGCCAGCAGCGTGACCGGGACTAGCCCCTACGAGCAGTACTTC. Translating gives CASSVTGTSPYEQYF.

The chain recombines TRBV30 with TRBJ1-3; 7 bases agree with TRBD1. This CDR3 spans 14 amino acids. Per the germline V gene, CDR1 is GTSNPN and CDR2 is SVGIG (reference sequence). V shed 2 bases, J shed 9 bases, and the junction held 10 bases outside the gene matches. Written as DNA, the CDR3 is TGTGCCTGGAGTCCCGGGGACAGTACAGCCACCATATATTTT. Translated, it gives CAWSPGDSTATIYF.

This clone appeared a few times. The CDR3 DNA is TGTGCCAGCAGCCAAGCCCGAGCGGGGTCCACCGGGGAGCTGTTTTTT. Translated: CASSQARAGSTGELFF. The J gene is TRBJ2-2, the V gene TRBV3-1 (or the pseudogene TRBV3-2); 7 bases are a match to TRBD2. V trimming: 1 base; J trimming: 4 bases; junction bases outside the gene matches: 6. Germline V gene lookup returns CDR1 LGHDT and CDR2 YNNKEL (reference sequence). The CDR3 loop spans 16 amino acids.

V and J are TRBV30 and TRBJ1-5, with D possibly TRBD1 on 5 matching bases. The germline V gene has CDR1 GTSNPN and CDR2 SVGIG (reference sequence). The CDR3 covers 14 residues. V was trimmed by 0 bases and J by 4 bases, leaving 10 bases between them. The CDR3 protein is CAWSVGAGNQPQHF. CDR3 DNA: TGTGCCTGGAGTGTAGGGGCTGGGAATCAGCCCCAGCATTTT.

This chain joins TRBV28 and TRBJ1-6; no reliable D call. CDR1 is MDHEN, CDR2 SYDVKM, per germline. The CDR3 is 15 amino acids. V lost 5 bases to trimming and J lost 6 bases, with 14 bases between them. The CDR3 coding sequence is TGTGCCAGCAGTCAGGCCCAAGGATTTAATTCACCCCTCCACTTT. Translation: CASSQAQGFNSPLHF.

CDR3 coding DNA: TGTGCCAGCAGCCTCGGAGGGCCTGGCAATCAGCCCCAGCATTTT. As protein: CASSLGGPGNQPQHF. V usage is TRBV4-2 and J usage is TRBJ1-5; D unresolved. The CDR3 loop spans 15 amino acids. CDR1 is LGHNA, CDR2 YNFKEQ, per germline. V lost 4 bases and J lost 2, with 12 bases in between.